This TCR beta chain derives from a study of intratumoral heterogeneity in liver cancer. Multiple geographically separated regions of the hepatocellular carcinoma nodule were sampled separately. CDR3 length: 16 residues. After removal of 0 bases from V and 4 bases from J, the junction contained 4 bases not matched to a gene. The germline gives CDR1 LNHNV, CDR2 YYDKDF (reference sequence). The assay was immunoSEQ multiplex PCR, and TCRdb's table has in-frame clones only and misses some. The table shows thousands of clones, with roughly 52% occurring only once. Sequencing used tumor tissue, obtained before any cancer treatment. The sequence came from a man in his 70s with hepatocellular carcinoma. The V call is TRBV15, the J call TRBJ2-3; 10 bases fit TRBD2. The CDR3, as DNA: TGTGCCACCAGCAGAGATCGAGCGGGGGGGCCAGATACGCAGTATTTT. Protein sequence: CATSRDRAGGPDTQYF.